The text below deals with one T cell receptor (beta chain). This clone was counted a few times. The antigen this receptor binds is unknown. Per-nucleotide qualities are absent, and no much larger clonotype sits a single base away. The data were obtained in a study of blood T cell repertoires in COVID-19 (dated by TCRdb to 2018 to 2020). For context, the study as a whole: Samples from collaborators originated in the United States, Italy and Spain and spanned both the acute and convalescent phases of COVID-19. The material from the prospective study consisted of cDNA or gDNA derived from T cells, B-cell-depleted T cells, or PBMCs. Deeply sampled blood TCRbeta repertoires from subjects exposed to, actively infected with, or recovered from COVID-19 were included in the dataset. The repertoires were released in a freely available public database meant as a resource for research on the immune response to SARS-CoV-2. The samples were drawn from the first 160 participants of the ongoing ImmuneRACE study and from 950 to 1,500 subjects provided by 6 global collaborators. A de-identified subject ID, COVID-19 status, age in years and sex were almost always included in the sample metadata. Where available, HLA class I and class II types were taken from metadata supplied by the sample provider and were not determined by assay-based typing.

The immunoSEQ Assay, a bias-controlled multiplex PCR, was used to amplify TCRbeta CDR3 regions from genomic DNA. Turning to the authors' computational methods: Nucleated cell counts per sample were estimated from amplification of reference gene primers within the assay. Sequence reads were collapsed and filtered to measure the absolute abundance of every unique TCRbeta CDR3 rearrangement. For each sample, productive Simpson clonality was calculated as the square root of Simpson's diversity index over productive rearrangements. Drawn from immuneACCESS, this table holds only the in-frame rearrangements with V and J called that TCRdb kept. Clones are partly lost; checked studies trace under half to an unresolved V gene and leave the rest unexplained. V, J and clone size are taken as reported in that table, and D and trimming were inferred from the DNA itself. This sample comprises 260,000 or so clones, roughly 87% of them detected only once. Clones ranked in the top ten supply about 0.65% of the sample.

The collaborating institutions used their own protocols to collect whole blood in K2EDTA tubes. Collaborator samples were shipped for TCRbeta analysis as frozen whole blood, isolated PBMCs, or DNA extracted from either sample type. Study-wide findings and limitations: The amount of clinical and demographic metadata varied by source and participant and was provided uncurated.

Relative to germline, V is missing 4 bases and J is missing 10 bases, with 11 bases of the junction outside any gene match. The germline V gene specifies SGHTS as CDR1 and YDEGEE as CDR2. Its CDR3 holds 15 amino acids, cysteine through phenylalanine. The only DNA kept is the CDR3, 45 bases in frame from the first base. The source material was peripheral blood. The V and J segments used are TRBV5-8 and TRBJ1-6; TRBD1 matches 7 bases in the middle. The sequence came from a human donor in a cohort sampled during active COVID-19. The CDR3 reads as follows: CASSPQDRRSSPLHF. The bases read TGTGCCAGCAGCCCACAGGACAGGCGGTCCTCACCCCTCCACTTT.